Listed below are T cell receptor beta chains from one sample, sequenced in a study of blood T cell repertoires in COVID-19. Assay: immunoSEQ multiplex PCR; the TCRdb copy retains only in-frame clones and omits some. This table has about 210,000 clones, about 82% appearing once. Sequenced sample: PBMCs or T cells enriched from blood (not recorded which). All receptors derive from a man in his forties with acute COVID-19. The CDR3 runs from the conserved cysteine through the conserved F or W. Fields, in order: V gene, J gene, D gene, clone size, CDR3 protein, CDR3 DNA. D genes are given only for firm matches. Some rows mark clone size as missing; the rest say once, few, many or name a class of expanded clone.

v_call: TRBV11-2; j_call: TRBJ2-7; d_call: TRBD2; clone_size: .; cdr3_aa: CASRETFGGEQYF; cdr3_nt: TGTGCCAGCAGGGAAACCTTCGGGGGGGAGCAGTACTTC
v_call: TRBV15; j_call: TRBJ1-5; d_call: .; clone_size: .; cdr3_aa: CATSRGHQPQHF; cdr3_nt: TGTGCCACCAGCAGAGGGCATCAGCCCCAGCATTTT
v_call: TRBV19; j_call: TRBJ2-2; d_call: TRBD2; clone_size: .; cdr3_aa: CASSIAGSGRTGELFF; cdr3_nt: TGTGCCAGTAGTATAGCGGGTAGCGGGAGGACCGGGGAGCTGTTTTTT
v_call: TRBV7-6; j_call: TRBJ2-3; d_call: .; clone_size: .; cdr3_aa: CASSLGVREDTQYF; cdr3_nt: TGTGCCAGCAGCTTAGGGGTCCGGGAGGATACGCAGTATTTT
v_call: TRBV5-1; j_call: TRBJ2-5; d_call: TRBD2; clone_size: .; cdr3_aa: CASSKQGGGGETQYF; cdr3_nt: TGCGCCAGCAGCAAACAGGGCGGGGGGGGAGAGACCCAGTACTTC
v_call: TRBV4-1; j_call: TRBJ1-2; d_call: .; clone_size: .; cdr3_aa: CASSQAREVVYGYTF; cdr3_nt: TGCGCCAGCAGCCAAGCCAGGGAAGTCGTCTATGGCTACACCTTC
v_call: TRBV5-6; j_call: TRBJ2-7; d_call: TRBD1; clone_size: .; cdr3_aa: CASSPVGTGEGEQYF; cdr3_nt: TGTGCCAGCAGCCCCGTAGGGACAGGGGAGGGGGAGCAGTACTTC
v_call: TRBV19; j_call: TRBJ1-5; d_call: .; clone_size: .; cdr3_aa: CASSIWADNQPQHF; cdr3_nt: TGTGCCAGTAGTATATGGGCAGACAATCAGCCCCAGCATTTT
v_call: TRBV29-1; j_call: TRBJ2-3; d_call: .; clone_size: .; cdr3_aa: CSVGGHGDTQYF; cdr3_nt: TGCAGCGTCGGCGGCCACGGCGATACGCAGTATTTT
v_call: TRBV7-2; j_call: TRBJ2-7; d_call: TRBD1; clone_size: .; cdr3_aa: CASSLTGFHEQYF; cdr3_nt: TGTGCCAGCAGCTTGACAGGGTTCCACGAGCAGTACTTC
v_call: TRBV6-5; j_call: TRBJ2-2; d_call: .; clone_size: .; cdr3_aa: CASSLVSYTGELFF; cdr3_nt: TGTGCCAGCAGTTTAGTATCTTACACCGGGGAGCTGTTTTTT
v_call: TRBV5-1; j_call: TRBJ2-2; d_call: TRBD2; clone_size: .; cdr3_aa: CASLASGRAGVGELFF; cdr3_nt: TGCGCCAGCCTAGCTAGCGGGAGGGCCGGTGTCGGGGAGCTGTTTTTT
v_call: TRBV6-5; j_call: TRBJ1-5; d_call: .; clone_size: .; cdr3_aa: CASSYSIRQPQHF; cdr3_nt: TGTGCCAGCAGTTACTCGATACGGCAGCCCCAGCATTTT
v_call: TRBV29-1; j_call: TRBJ1-1; d_call: .; clone_size: .; cdr3_aa: CSVVAHVNPNTEAFF; cdr3_nt: TGCAGCGTTGTAGCCCACGTCAACCCGAACACTGAAGCTTTCTTT
v_call: TRBV5-1; j_call: TRBJ2-7; d_call: TRBD1; clone_size: .; cdr3_aa: CASSSGTGSFDEQYF; cdr3_nt: TGCGCCAGCAGCTCCGGGACAGGGTCTTTCGACGAGCAGTACTTC
v_call: TRBV19; j_call: TRBJ1-5; d_call: TRBD1; clone_size: .; cdr3_aa: CASIMTGGYQPQHF; cdr3_nt: TGTGCCAGTATCATGACAGGGGGATATCAGCCCCAGCATTTT
v_call: TRBV7-3; j_call: TRBJ2-2; d_call: TRBD2; clone_size: many; cdr3_aa: CASSEDGTSGGELFF; cdr3_nt: TGTGCCAGCAGCGAGGACGGGACTAGCGGCGGGGAGCTGTTTTTT
v_call: TRBV7-3; j_call: TRBJ1-1; d_call: TRBD1; clone_size: .; cdr3_aa: CASSAGTATEAFF; cdr3_nt: TGTGCCAGCAGCGCCGGGACAGCCACTGAAGCTTTCTTT
v_call: TRBV29-1; j_call: TRBJ1-3; d_call: .; clone_size: .; cdr3_aa: CSVGTEGNTIYF; cdr3_nt: TGCAGCGTTGGGACAGAAGGAAACACCATATATTTT
v_call: TRBV28; j_call: TRBJ2-7; d_call: .; clone_size: .; cdr3_aa: CASSLGTTYEQYF; cdr3_nt: TGTGCCAGCAGTTTAGGGACAACCTACGAGCAGTACTTC
v_call: TRBV7-8; j_call: TRBJ1-2; d_call: .; clone_size: .; cdr3_aa: CASSPYPAANYGYTF; cdr3_nt: TGTGCCAGCAGCCCCTACCCCGCGGCTAACTATGGCTACACCTTC
v_call: TRBV6-6; j_call: TRBJ1-5; d_call: TRBD1; clone_size: .; cdr3_aa: CASSSTGSWNQPQHF; cdr3_nt: TGTGCCAGCAGCTCGACAGGGAGTTGGAATCAGCCCCAGCATTTT
v_call: TRBV5-1; j_call: TRBJ1-6; d_call: TRBD1; clone_size: .; cdr3_aa: CASRNEGQDPPLHF; cdr3_nt: TGCGCCAGCAGGAACGAGGGACAGGACCCACCCCTCCACTTT
v_call: TRBV12-3/TRBV12-4; j_call: TRBJ1-6; d_call: .; clone_size: few; cdr3_aa: CASSSSSSPLHF; cdr3_nt: TGTGCCAGCAGTTCTTCCAGTTCACCCCTCCACTTT
v_call: TRBV6-1; j_call: TRBJ1-2; d_call: .; clone_size: .; cdr3_aa: CASSELTGQNYGYTF; cdr3_nt: TGTGCCAGCAGTGAACTGACAGGACAAAACTATGGCTACACCTTC
v_call: TRBV27; j_call: TRBJ1-2; d_call: TRBD1; clone_size: few; cdr3_aa: CASRDRGSSWYGYTF; cdr3_nt: TGTGCCAGCCGGGACAGGGGGAGTTCGTGGTATGGCTACACCTTC
v_call: TRBV15; j_call: TRBJ1-1; d_call: .; clone_size: .; cdr3_aa: CATSRDGGGEAFF; cdr3_nt: TGTGCCACCAGCAGAGATGGCGGGGGTGAAGCTTTCTTT
v_call: TRBV5-1; j_call: TRBJ1-6; d_call: TRBD1; clone_size: .; cdr3_aa: CASSTTTGDSYNSPLHF; cdr3_nt: TGCGCCAGCAGCACTACGACAGGGGATTCCTATAATTCACCCCTCCACTTT
v_call: TRBV3-1/TRBV3-2; j_call: TRBJ2-4; d_call: TRBD2; clone_size: .; cdr3_aa: CASSLLADHIQYF; cdr3_nt: TGTGCCAGCAGTCTACTAGCGGATCACATTCAGTACTTC
v_call: TRBV15; j_call: TRBJ1-1; d_call: .; clone_size: .; cdr3_aa: CATSSRVNTEAFF; cdr3_nt: TGTGCCACCAGCAGCAGGGTGAACACTGAAGCTTTCTTT
v_call: TRBV30; j_call: TRBJ1-5; d_call: .; clone_size: .; cdr3_aa: CAWSGGEAGRQPQHF; cdr3_nt: TGTGCCTGGAGTGGCGGGGAGGCAGGGCGGCAGCCCCAGCATTTT
v_call: TRBV2; j_call: TRBJ2-3; d_call: TRBD2; clone_size: .; cdr3_aa: CASTPSGKLDTQYF; cdr3_nt: TGTGCCAGCACCCCTAGCGGGAAATTAGATACGCAGTATTTT
v_call: TRBV19; j_call: TRBJ1-5; d_call: TRBD1; clone_size: few; cdr3_aa: CASWTGASRVPQHF; cdr3_nt: TGTGCCAGTTGGACAGGGGCGTCAAGGGTCCCCCAGCATTTT
v_call: TRBV5-1; j_call: TRBJ2-7; d_call: .; clone_size: .; cdr3_aa: CASSLIGTATYEQYF; cdr3_nt: TGCGCCAGCAGCTTGATAGGGACTGCTACCTACGAGCAGTACTTC
v_call: TRBV28; j_call: TRBJ2-3; d_call: TRBD1; clone_size: .; cdr3_aa: CASSPGQGKADTQYF; cdr3_nt: TGTGCCAGCAGTCCCGGACAGGGGAAGGCAGATACGCAGTATTTT
v_call: TRBV4-1; j_call: TRBJ1-4; d_call: .; clone_size: .; cdr3_aa: CASSPPSPGVGGEAEKLFF; cdr3_nt: TGCGCCAGCAGCCCCCCTTCCCCGGGGGTAGGAGGGGAGGCTGAAAAACTGTTTTTT
v_call: TRBV27; j_call: TRBJ1-4; d_call: .; clone_size: .; cdr3_aa: CASSSPGGGEKLFF; cdr3_nt: TGTGCCAGCAGTTCCCCTGGGGGGGGAGAAAAACTGTTTTTT
v_call: TRBV10-3; j_call: TRBJ2-4; d_call: TRBD1; clone_size: .; cdr3_aa: CATRQGLKNIQYF; cdr3_nt: TGTGCCACCCGACAGGGTCTCAAAAACATTCAGTACTTC
v_call: TRBV5-1; j_call: TRBJ2-3; d_call: TRBD1; clone_size: .; cdr3_aa: CASSLVGQGVDTQYF; cdr3_nt: TGCGCCAGCAGCTTGGTCGGACAGGGGGTAGATACGCAGTATTTT
v_call: TRBV2; j_call: TRBJ1-5; d_call: TRBD1; clone_size: few; cdr3_aa: CASSGQGNNQPQHF; cdr3_nt: TGTGCCAGCAGTGGACAGGGGAACAATCAGCCCCAGCATTTT
v_call: TRBV25-1; j_call: TRBJ1-1; d_call: .; clone_size: .; cdr3_aa: CASSESEGSAEAFF; cdr3_nt: TGTGCCAGCAGTGAATCGGAGGGATCGGCTGAAGCTTTCTTT
v_call: TRBV7-8; j_call: TRBJ1-1; d_call: .; clone_size: .; cdr3_aa: CASSLWGRSEAFF; cdr3_nt: TGTGCCAGCAGCTTATGGGGGCGGAGTGAAGCTTTCTTT
v_call: TRBV5-1; j_call: TRBJ2-3; d_call: TRBD2; clone_size: .; cdr3_aa: CASTLGSGSTDTQYF; cdr3_nt: TGCGCCAGCACCCTGGGTAGCGGGAGCACAGATACGCAGTATTTT
v_call: TRBV12-3/TRBV12-4; j_call: TRBJ1-1; d_call: .; clone_size: few; cdr3_aa: CASRYRGSGAFF; cdr3_nt: TGTGCCAGCAGGTATAGGGGTAGCGGAGCTTTCTTT
v_call: TRBV27; j_call: TRBJ2-1; d_call: .; clone_size: once; cdr3_aa: CASKSSYNEQFF; cdr3_nt: TGTGCCAGCAAGAGTAGCTACAATGAGCAGTTCTTC
v_call: TRBV21-1; j_call: TRBJ1-4; d_call: .; clone_size: once; cdr3_aa: CASSPHGSEGRVEKLFF; cdr3_nt: TGTGCCAGCAGCCCCCACGGAAGCGAGGGCAGAGTGGAAAAACTGTTTTTT
v_call: TRBV11-2; j_call: TRBJ1-2; d_call: .; clone_size: few; cdr3_aa: CASSLDGGSYYGYTF; cdr3_nt: TGTGCCAGCAGCTTAGATGGCGGCAGCTACTATGGCTACACCTTC
v_call: TRBV29-1; j_call: TRBJ1-1; d_call: TRBD1; clone_size: .; cdr3_aa: CSAHRGGTEAFF; cdr3_nt: TGCAGCGCCCACAGGGGAGGCACTGAAGCTTTCTTT
v_call: TRBV4-2; j_call: TRBJ2-7; d_call: .; clone_size: .; cdr3_aa: CASSQDYPGQLSYEQYF; cdr3_nt: TGTGCCAGCAGCCAAGACTATCCGGGACAACTCAGCTACGAGCAGTACTTC
v_call: TRBV30; j_call: TRBJ1-2; d_call: TRBD1; clone_size: .; cdr3_aa: CAWSPLDRVGTYGYTF; cdr3_nt: TGTGCCTGGAGTCCTCTCGACAGGGTGGGGACCTATGGCTACACCTTC
v_call: TRBV7-3; j_call: TRBJ2-1; d_call: TRBD2; clone_size: .; cdr3_aa: CASSLGASGSLNEQFF; cdr3_nt: TGTGCCAGCAGCTTAGGGGCTAGCGGGAGTCTGAATGAGCAGTTCTTC
v_call: TRBV3-1/TRBV3-2; j_call: TRBJ1-5; d_call: .; clone_size: .; cdr3_aa: CASSQGGRANQPQHF; cdr3_nt: TGTGCCAGCAGCCAAGGGGGCAGGGCCAATCAGCCCCAGCATTTT
v_call: TRBV2; j_call: TRBJ1-4; d_call: .; clone_size: .; cdr3_aa: CASSGAGSPNEKLFF; cdr3_nt: TGTGCCAGCAGTGGGGCAGGCTCCCCTAATGAAAAACTGTTTTTT
v_call: TRBV7-2; j_call: TRBJ1-5; d_call: .; clone_size: .; cdr3_aa: CASSHPQGRRGNQPQHF; cdr3_nt: TGTGCCAGCAGCCACCCACAGGGTCGAAGAGGCAATCAGCCCCAGCATTTT
v_call: TRBV2; j_call: TRBJ1-1; d_call: .; clone_size: .; cdr3_aa: CASLRQGGGTEAFF; cdr3_nt: TGTGCCAGCCTAAGGCAGGGAGGTGGCACTGAAGCTTTCTTT
v_call: TRBV7-9; j_call: TRBJ2-2; d_call: TRBD1; clone_size: .; cdr3_aa: CASSPRDSANTGELFF; cdr3_nt: TGTGCCAGCAGCCCCCGGGACAGCGCGAACACCGGGGAGCTGTTTTTT
v_call: TRBV12-3/TRBV12-4; j_call: TRBJ2-6; d_call: .; clone_size: .; cdr3_aa: CASGRGANVLTF; cdr3_nt: TGTGCCAGCGGGCGAGGGGCCAACGTCCTGACTTTC
v_call: TRBV19; j_call: TRBJ1-1; d_call: TRBD1; clone_size: .; cdr3_aa: CASRESDRGLAEAFF; cdr3_nt: TGTGCCAGTAGGGAGTCGGACAGGGGATTGGCTGAAGCTTTCTTT